This T cell receptor (beta chain) was sequenced in a study of post-analysis software for immune sequencing data. General study findings and limits: F measure clustering grouped samples strongly by preparation batch.

Prepared TCR beta cDNA libraries contained unique molecular identifiers. Starting from approximately 1 to 10 million T cells, the study yielded hundreds of thousands of cDNA molecules. TCRdb redid the calling of the PCR reads with MiXCR, one entry per CDR3 protein. The table records about 460,000 distinct CDR3 sequences, approximately 46% of them present only once. A word on this clonotype: Antigen: not known.

The source is a girl aged 5 to 17 with multiple sclerosis. The sample was blood.

CDR3 protein: CASSVAQDASSYNSPLHF. DNA of the CDR3: TGTGCCAGCAGCGTAGCACAGGATGCGAGCTCCTATAATTCACCCCTCCACTTT. The chain is built from TRBV9 and TRBJ1-6, with D maybe TRBD1 (5 bases). Trimming left V 0 bases short and J 0 bases short, with 13 bases between. Germline V CDR1 and CDR2: SGDLS, YYNGEE. The CDR3 extends over 18 amino acids.